This T cell receptor beta chain was profiled in a study of T cell clusters in autoimmune cytopenias. Study at large: Healthy control donors averaged around 56 years of age, with a median of roughly 60 years. TRB sequencing had a median around 51,000 reads and under 2,500 distinct clonotypes per sample. General study results and limits: The T cell clusters came from computational analysis alone and lack functional validation.

One tube held mixed TRB-A and TRB-B primer pools for touch-down PCR. Each CDR3 protein gets one entry in TCRdb, which reprocessed the multiplex PCR reads and gives no DNA. The sample totals some 11,000 distinct CDR3 sequences; its top ten clones hold less than 5.5%. TRB was amplified from about 270 ng of peripheral blood genomic DNA per sample. The germline CDR1 and CDR2 sequences are SGHTA and FQGNSA. This CDR3 comprises 15 residues. This clonotype is medium-sized by frequency. The antigen is undetermined. The sample also formed part of further work on T cell repertoires in aging, cancer and after chemotherapy.

V usage is TRBV7-2 and J usage is TRBJ2-5. The sequenced sample consisted of peripheral blood. The origin of this receptor is a human donor in good health. The CDR3 here is CASSLGPQPTETQYF.